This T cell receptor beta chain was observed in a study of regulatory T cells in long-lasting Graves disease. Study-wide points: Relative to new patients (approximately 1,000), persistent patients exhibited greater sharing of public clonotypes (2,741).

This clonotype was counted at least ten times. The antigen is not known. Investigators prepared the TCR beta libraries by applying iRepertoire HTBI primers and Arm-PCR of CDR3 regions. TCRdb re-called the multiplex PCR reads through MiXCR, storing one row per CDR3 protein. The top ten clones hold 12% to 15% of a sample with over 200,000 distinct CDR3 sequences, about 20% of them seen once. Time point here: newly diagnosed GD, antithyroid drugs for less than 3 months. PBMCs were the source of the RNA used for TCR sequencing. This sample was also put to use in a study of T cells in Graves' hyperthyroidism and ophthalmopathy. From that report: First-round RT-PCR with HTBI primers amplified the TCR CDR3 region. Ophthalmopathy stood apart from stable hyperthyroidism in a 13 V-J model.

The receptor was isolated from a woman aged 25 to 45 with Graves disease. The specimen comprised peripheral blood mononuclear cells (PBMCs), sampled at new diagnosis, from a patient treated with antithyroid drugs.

In nucleotides, the CDR3 is TGTGCCAGCAGCCAAGAGTCGGGAAATCAGCCCCAGCATTTT. Its translation: CASSQESGNQPQHF. The V and J genes are TRBV3-1 and TRBJ1-5; D is ambiguous. V lost 0 bases to trimming and J lost 4 bases, with 7 bases between them. The CDR3 has 14 amino acids. Germline V lookup: CDR1 LGHDT, CDR2 YNNKEL (reference sequence).